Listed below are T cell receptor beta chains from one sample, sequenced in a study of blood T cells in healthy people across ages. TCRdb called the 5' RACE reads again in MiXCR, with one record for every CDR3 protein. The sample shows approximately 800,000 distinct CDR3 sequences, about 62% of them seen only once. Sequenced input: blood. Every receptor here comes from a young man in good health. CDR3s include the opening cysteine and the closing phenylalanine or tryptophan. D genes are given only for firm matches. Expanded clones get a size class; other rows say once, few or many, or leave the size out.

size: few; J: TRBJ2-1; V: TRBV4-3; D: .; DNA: TGCGCCAGCAGCCAAGCTGTTTCCCAGACCATCTACAATGAGCAGTTCTTC; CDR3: CASSQAVSQTIYNEQFF
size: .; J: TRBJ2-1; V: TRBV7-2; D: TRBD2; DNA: TGTGCCAGCAGCTGGGCGGGAGGGAATGTTAATGAGCAGTTCTTC; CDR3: CASSWAGGNVNEQFF
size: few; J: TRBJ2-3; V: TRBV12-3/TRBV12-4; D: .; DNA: TGTGCCAGCAGTTTGGACGGCTCTAGCACAGATACGCAGTATTTT; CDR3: CASSLDGSSTDTQYF
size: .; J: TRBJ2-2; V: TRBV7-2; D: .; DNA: TGTGCCAGCAGCTTATTTTGGACAACGAACACCGGGGAGCTGTTTTTT; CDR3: CASSLFWTTNTGELFF
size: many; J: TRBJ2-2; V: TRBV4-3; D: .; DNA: TGCGCCAGCAGCCAAGACGAGATCCGGCGGCAGCTGTTTTTT; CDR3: CASSQDEIRRQLFF
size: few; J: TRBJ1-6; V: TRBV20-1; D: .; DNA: TGCAGTGCTAGTCAGGGAGGGTCGGCCCTCCACTTT; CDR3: CSASQGGSALHF
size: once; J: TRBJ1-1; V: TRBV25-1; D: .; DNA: TGTGCCAGCAGTGACCCGGGGAGGGGGGACACTGAAGCTTTCTTT; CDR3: CASSDPGRGDTEAFF
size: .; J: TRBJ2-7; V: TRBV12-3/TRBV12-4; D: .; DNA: TGTGCCAGCAGTTTATGGGGGTTCTCCTACGAGCAGTACTTC; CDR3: CASSLWGFSYEQYF
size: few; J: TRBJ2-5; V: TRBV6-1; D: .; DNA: TGTGCCAGCAGTGAAAAAAGGGGCCAGACCCAGTACTTC; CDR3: CASSEKRGQTQYF
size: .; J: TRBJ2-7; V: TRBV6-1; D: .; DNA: TGTGCCAGCAGTGAAGCGGGGGGCACCCCCTACGAGCAGTACTTC; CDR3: CASSEAGGTPYEQYF
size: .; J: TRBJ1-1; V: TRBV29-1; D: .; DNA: TGCAGCGCTTCCGGGTGGGACACTGAAGCTTTCTTT; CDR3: CSASGWDTEAFF
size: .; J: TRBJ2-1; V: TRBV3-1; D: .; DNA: TGTGCCAGCAGCCAAGACTTCGGGGGAGACAATGAGCAGTTCTTC; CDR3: CASSQDFGGDNEQFF
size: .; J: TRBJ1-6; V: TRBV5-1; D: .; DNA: TGCGCCAGCAGCTTAGCCGGGAACTATAATTCACCCCTCCACTTT; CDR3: CASSLAGNYNSPLHF
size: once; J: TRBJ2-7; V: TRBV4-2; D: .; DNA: TGTGCCAGCAGCCAACGGGAAGATGAGCAGTACTTC; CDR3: CASSQREDEQYF
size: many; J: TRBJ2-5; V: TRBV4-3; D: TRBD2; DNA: TGCGCCAGCAGCCAAGACGGGGTAGCGGGGGGAGAGACCCAGTACTTC; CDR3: CASSQDGVAGGETQYF
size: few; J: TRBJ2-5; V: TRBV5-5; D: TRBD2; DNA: TGTGCCAGCAGCTTGGTCTTCGCGGGAGGTTACCAAGAGACCCAGTACTTC; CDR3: CASSLVFAGGYQETQYF
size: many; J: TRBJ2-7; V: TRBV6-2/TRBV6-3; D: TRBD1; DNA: TGTGCCAGCAGGCGGGGACAGGGGAACTACGAGCAGTACTTC; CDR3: CASRRGQGNYEQYF
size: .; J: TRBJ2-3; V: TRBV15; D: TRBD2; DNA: TGTGCCACCAGCAAACGGGTAGCGGGAAGCACAGATACGCAGTATTTT; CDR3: CATSKRVAGSTDTQYF
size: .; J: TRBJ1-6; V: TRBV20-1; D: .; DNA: TGCAGTGCCCAAAGAGGGCAGAGCTATAATTCACCCCTCCACTTT; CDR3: CSAQRGQSYNSPLHF
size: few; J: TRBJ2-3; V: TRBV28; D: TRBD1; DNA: TGTGCCAGCAGTTTATACCGGGACAGGGTCACAGATACGCAGTATTTT; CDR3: CASSLYRDRVTDTQYF
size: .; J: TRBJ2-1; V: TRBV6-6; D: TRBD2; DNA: TGTGCCAGCAGTCCCCCCGGTGGGACTAGCGGTAACAATGAGCAGTTCTTC; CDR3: CASSPPGGTSGNNEQFF
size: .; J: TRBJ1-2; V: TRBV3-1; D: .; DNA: TGTGCCAGCAGCCAACAATTTGCCGGCTACACCTTC; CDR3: CASSQQFAGYTF
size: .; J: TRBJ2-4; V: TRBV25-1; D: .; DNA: TGTGCCAGCAGTAAAATAGGCGAAAACATTCAGTACTTC; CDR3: CASSKIGENIQYF
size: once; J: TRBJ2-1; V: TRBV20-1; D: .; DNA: TGCAGTGCTAGAGATTTTCGCAGGGGCAATGAGCAGTTCTTC; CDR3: CSARDFRRGNEQFF
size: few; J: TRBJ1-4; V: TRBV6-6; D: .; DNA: TGTGCCAGCAGTCCGGCCGACGCAGTCGCTTATGAAAAACTGTTTTTT; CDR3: CASSPADAVAYEKLFF
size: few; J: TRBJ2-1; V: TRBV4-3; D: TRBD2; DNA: TGCGCCAGCAGCCAAGGGTTCCGCGGGAGATCCTACAATGAGCAGTTCTTC; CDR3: CASSQGFRGRSYNEQFF
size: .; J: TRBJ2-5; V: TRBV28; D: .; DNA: TGTGCCAGCATCGAGCCCGGACAGCAAGAGACCCAGTACTTC; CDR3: CASIEPGQQETQYF
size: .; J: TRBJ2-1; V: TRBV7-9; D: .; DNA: TGTGCCAGCAGCAAAGACACCTCCCGGCAGTTCTTC; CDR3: CASSKDTSRQFF
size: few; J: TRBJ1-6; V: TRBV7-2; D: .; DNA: TGTGCCAGCAGCCCTAACAGGAATTCACCCCTCCACTTT; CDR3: CASSPNRNSPLHF
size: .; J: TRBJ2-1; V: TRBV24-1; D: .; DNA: TGTGCCACCAGTGACAGAGGACTCTCTGAGCAGTTCTTC; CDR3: CATSDRGLSEQFF
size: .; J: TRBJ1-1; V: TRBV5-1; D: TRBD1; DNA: TGCGCCAGCAGCTTATCACAGGGGGCGACGGCTGAAGCTTTCTTT; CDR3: CASSLSQGATAEAFF
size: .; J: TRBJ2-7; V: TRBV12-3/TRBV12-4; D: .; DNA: TGTGCCAGCAGCCATGCCCCCAGCGAGCAGTACTTC; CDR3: CASSHAPSEQYF
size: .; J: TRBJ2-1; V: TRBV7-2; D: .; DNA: TGTGCCAGCAGCTTACCAGGCGCGAGGGGGGTTCCCAATGAGCAGTTCTTC; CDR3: CASSLPGARGVPNEQFF
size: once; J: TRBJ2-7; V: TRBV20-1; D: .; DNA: TGCAGTGCTAGAGTGCCAGGTAGCGGCGCCTCCTACGAGCAGTACTTC; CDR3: CSARVPGSGASYEQYF
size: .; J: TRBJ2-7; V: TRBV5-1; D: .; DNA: TGCGCCAGCACCGCCGGGACAACTACTTACGAGCAGTACTTC; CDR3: CASTAGTTTYEQYF
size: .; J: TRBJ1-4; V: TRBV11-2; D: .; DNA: TGTGCCAGCAGTCCAATTCGGGGGCAGGCTAATGAAAAACTGTTTTTT; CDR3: CASSPIRGQANEKLFF
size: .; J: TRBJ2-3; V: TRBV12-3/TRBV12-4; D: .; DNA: TGTGCCAGCAGTTTTTTCCGACAAATTATGGATACGCAGTATTTT; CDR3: CASSFFRQIMDTQYF
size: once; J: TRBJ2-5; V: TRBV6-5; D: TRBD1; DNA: TGTGCCAGCAGTTCCCGGGGACAGGCCAAGACCCAGTACTTC; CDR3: CASSSRGQAKTQYF
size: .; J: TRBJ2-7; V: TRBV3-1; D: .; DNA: TGTGCCAGCAGCCCTAGCTCGGGGGACTACGAGCAGTACTTC; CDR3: CASSPSSGDYEQYF
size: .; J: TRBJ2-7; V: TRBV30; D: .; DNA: TGTGCCTGGAGCCCCTCCCGATCCTACGAGCAGTACTTC; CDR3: CAWSPSRSYEQYF
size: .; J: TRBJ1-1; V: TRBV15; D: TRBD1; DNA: TGTGCCACCAGCAGAGATCGCCGACGACAGGGCGAAGCTTTCTTT; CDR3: CATSRDRRRQGEAFF
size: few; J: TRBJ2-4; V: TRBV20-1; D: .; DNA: TGCAGTGCCGACCCAAGAGGGGGGCGCCTTAACTTGGCCAAAAACATTCAGTACTTC; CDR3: CSADPRGGRLNLAKNIQYF
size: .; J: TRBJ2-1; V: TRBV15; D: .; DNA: TGTGTCACCAGCAGAGAGAGGGCCAATGAGCAGTTCTTC; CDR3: CVTSRERANEQFF
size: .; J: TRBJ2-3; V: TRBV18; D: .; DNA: TGTGCCAGCTCACCAAGACCGCGCGGAGATACGCAGTATTTT; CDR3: CASSPRPRGDTQYF
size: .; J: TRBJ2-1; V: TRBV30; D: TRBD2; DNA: TGTGCCGGCCGGGGGGCCTACAATGAGCAGTTCTTC; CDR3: CAGRGAYNEQFF
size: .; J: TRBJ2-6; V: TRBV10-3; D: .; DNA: TGTGCCACTGGTGGGGGCGCGCGGACGTCTGGGGCCAACGTCCTGACTTTC; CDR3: CATGGGARTSGANVLTF
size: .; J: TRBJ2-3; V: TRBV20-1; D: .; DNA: TGCAGTGCTAAAGTATGGGCGAAAAAAACAGATACGCAGTATTTT; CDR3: CSAKVWAKKTDTQYF
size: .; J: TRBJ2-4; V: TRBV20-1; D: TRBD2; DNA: TGCAGTGCCTCATTGCTAGCGGGGGGGCAGGGGAACATTCAGTACTTC; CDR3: CSASLLAGGQGNIQYF
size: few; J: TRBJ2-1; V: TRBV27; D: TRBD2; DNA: TGTGCCAGCAGTCTACTCGGGACTAGCGGGAGTATCTCCTACAATGAGCAGTTCTTC; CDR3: CASSLLGTSGSISYNEQFF
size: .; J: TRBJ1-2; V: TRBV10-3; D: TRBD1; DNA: TGTGCCATCAGGGGACAGGGGGCTCCCGACTATGGCTACACCTTC; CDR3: CAIRGQGAPDYGYTF
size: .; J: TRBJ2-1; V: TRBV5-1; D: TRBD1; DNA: TGCGCCAGCAGCCCGGACGACAGGGGCCCCTACAATGAGCAGTTCTTC; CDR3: CASSPDDRGPYNEQFF
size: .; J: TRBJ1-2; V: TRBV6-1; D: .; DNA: TGTGCCAGCAGCCGGGGCGTTATGACCCTGTTAGCTAACTATGGCTACACCTTC; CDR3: CASSRGVMTLLANYGYTF
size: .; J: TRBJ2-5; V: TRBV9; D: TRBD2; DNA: TGTGCCAGCGGTCCTAGCGGGAGTACCGAGACCCAGTACTTC; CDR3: CASGPSGSTETQYF